This T cell receptor (beta chain) came from a study of T cell responses to AZD1222 COVID-19 vaccine. Study-wide points: Dominant CD4 TCR responses targeted spike regions 160-218 and 743-854. Nearly half of unique spike-specific TCRs reportedly avoided B.1.351 and B.1.1.7 mutated regions.

TCRdb's table, derived via immunoSEQ multiplex PCR, lists solely in-frame clones and lacks some. Among over 85,000 clones listed, about 95% were seen once. A word on this clone: What it binds is unknown.

Germline V gives CDR1 MNHEY, CDR2 SMNVEV (reference sequence). This CDR3 comprises 16 residues. V was trimmed by 3 bases and J by 3 bases, leaving 16 bases between them. The TCR comes from an adult who received the AZD1222 COVID-19 vaccine. The V call is TRBV27, the J call TRBJ2-3; D remains unclear. Sample: peripheral blood, taken 28 days after the second AZD1222 dose. The CDR3 DNA follows: TGTGCCAGCAGTTTGATCACTCCTAGAAGTACAGATACGCAGTATTTT. It translates to CASSLITPRSTDTQYF.